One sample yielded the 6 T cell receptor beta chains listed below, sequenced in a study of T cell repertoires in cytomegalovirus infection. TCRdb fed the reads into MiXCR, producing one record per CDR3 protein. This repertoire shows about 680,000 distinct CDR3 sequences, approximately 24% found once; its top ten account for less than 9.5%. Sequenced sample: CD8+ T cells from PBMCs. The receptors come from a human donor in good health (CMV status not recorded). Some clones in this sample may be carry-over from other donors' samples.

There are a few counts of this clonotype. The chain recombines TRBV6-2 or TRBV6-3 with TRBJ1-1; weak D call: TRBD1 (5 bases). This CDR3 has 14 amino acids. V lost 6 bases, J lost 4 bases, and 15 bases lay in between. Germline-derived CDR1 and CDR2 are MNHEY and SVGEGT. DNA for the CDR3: TGTGCCAGCAGCCCCCCTCGGGGCGGCACTGAAGCTTTCTTT. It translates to CASSPPRGGTEAFF.

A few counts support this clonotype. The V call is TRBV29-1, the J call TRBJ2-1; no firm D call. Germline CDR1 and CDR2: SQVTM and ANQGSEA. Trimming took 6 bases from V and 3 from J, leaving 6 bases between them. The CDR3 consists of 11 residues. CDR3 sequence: CSVWHYNEQFF. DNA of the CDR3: TGCAGCGTATGGCACTACAATGAGCAGTTCTTC.

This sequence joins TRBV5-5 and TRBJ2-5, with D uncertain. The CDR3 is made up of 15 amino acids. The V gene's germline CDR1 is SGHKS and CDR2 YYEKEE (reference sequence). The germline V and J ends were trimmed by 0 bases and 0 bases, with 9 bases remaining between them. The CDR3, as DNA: TGTGCCAGCAGCTTGGGGTTGGCCCACCAAGAGACCCAGTACTTC. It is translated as CASSLGLAHQETQYF.

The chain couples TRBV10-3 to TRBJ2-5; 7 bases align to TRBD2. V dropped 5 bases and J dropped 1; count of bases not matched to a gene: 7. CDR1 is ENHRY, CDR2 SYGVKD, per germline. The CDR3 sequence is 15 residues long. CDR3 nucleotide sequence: TGTGCCATCAGTCTTAAGCGGGGCGCCCAAGAGACCCAGTACTTC. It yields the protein CAISLKRGAQETQYF.

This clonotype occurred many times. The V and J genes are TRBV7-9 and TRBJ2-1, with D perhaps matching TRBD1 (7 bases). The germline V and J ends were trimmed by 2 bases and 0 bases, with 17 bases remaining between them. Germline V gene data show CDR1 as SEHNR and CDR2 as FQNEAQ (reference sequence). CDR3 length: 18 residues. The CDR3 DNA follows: TGTGCCAGCAGCTTATCCTCCCCAGGGGGGCTCTCCTACAATGAGCAGTTCTTC. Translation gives CASSLSSPGGLSYNEQFF.

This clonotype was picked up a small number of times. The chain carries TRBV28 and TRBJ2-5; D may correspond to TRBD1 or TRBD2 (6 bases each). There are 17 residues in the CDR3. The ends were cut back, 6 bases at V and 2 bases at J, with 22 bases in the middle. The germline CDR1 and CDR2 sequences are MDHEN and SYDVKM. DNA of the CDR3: TGTGCCAGCAGACCGTGGGGGGTTAGTGGACAGCAAGAGACCCAGTACTTC. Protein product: CASRPWGVSGQQETQYF.